Included here is one T cell receptor beta chain sequence, with context. The clone's antigen remains unknown. The input lacks base qualities; no much larger clone sits a single base away. The data derive from a study of cytotoxic CD8 clonotypes in ibrutinib-treated CLL (dated by TCRdb to about 2021). Background on the whole study: The cohort included some 14 treatment-naive and about a dozen relapsed/refractory patients; some 18 were IGHV unmutated. Partial responses were observed in 24 patients and complete responses in 2; after a median follow-up of about 69 months, remission was maintained in around 14 patients and progression was observed in roughly twelve. Response samples were obtained after a median of roughly eleven months of treatment, with a range of roughly 6 to 40 months. On average, each sample had 255,043 productive templates and about 89,000 productive rearrangements. Of the 85 to 95 participants in the trial, 25 to 30 had longitudinal samples available. Cryopreserved peripheral blood mononuclear cells were collected at three points: before therapy, at response, and at either sustained remission or disease progression.

Overall results and qualifications from the work: Baseline clonality exceeded that of age-matched healthy donors and correlated strongly with circulating CD8+ T-cell counts. Sampling times were not matched between sustained-remission and progressing patients, and lymph node repertoires were not studied. Clonality increased at ibrutinib response, stayed stable in sustained remission, and fell back toward baseline at progression. Public clonotypes were found to be uncommon and were observed to contract or remain stable during treatment; the increase in clonality was shown to reflect expansion of private clonotypes at ibrutinib response.

Reading the germline V gene gives CDR1 SGHTA and CDR2 FQGNSA. V is reduced by 5 bases and J by 5 bases, leaving a spacing of 12 bases between them. Inclusive of the bounding cysteine and phenylalanine, the CDR3 is 13 residues long. The only DNA kept is the CDR3, 39 bases in frame from the first base. Each clonotype received, on average, 10x coverage in deep resolution sequencing performed on a MiSeq, where the target depth lay between 1 in 1 million and 1 in 200,000 T cells. The immunoSEQ hsTCRB Kit was used to generate the TCR beta libraries. On the authors' methods: ImmunoSEQ Data Assistant and ImmunoSEQ Analyzer were used for data analysis, and V, D and J genes were assigned according to IMGT definitions. Clonality, which ranges from 0 to 1, was calculated by subtracting the normalized Shannon entropy of productive rearrangement frequencies from one. Only overrepresented clonotypes making up at least 0.05% of each patient's repertoire were included in the public clonotype analysis. Some twelve repertoires from age-matched healthy donors, obtained from immuneACCESS, served as clonality controls. TCRdb took this table from immuneACCESS and kept in-frame rearrangements with V and J called. Such tables lack part of the clones; where checked against another copy, unresolved V genes explain under half of the gap, and the rest is unexplained. V and J calls and clone size are as listed in that table; D and trimming were resolved from the DNA. This sample has approximately 300,000 clones in its table, and 80% of those were observed once. The ten biggest clones cover over 6.5% of the sample.

For TCR beta library preparation, roughly 2 micrograms of genomic DNA was extracted from cryopreserved PBMCs. Longitudinal blood samples from CLL patients receiving ibrutinib monotherapy were subjected to high-throughput TCR beta sequencing. Patients were enrolled in a phase 2 open-label single-center ibrutinib monotherapy trial. Recombination joined TRBV7-2 with TRBJ2-5; the D segment could be TRBD1, given 6 matching bases. Sample: PBMCs, taken before ibrutinib treatment. The source of this sequence is a human donor with chronic lymphocytic leukemia. CDR3 loop: CASSRAGVETQYF. In nucleotides, the sequence is TGTGCCAGCAGCCGGGCAGGGGTCGAGACCCAGTACTTC. Extended through the reference TRBV7-2 and TRBJ2-5 proteins, this CDR3 yields the full variable domain: GAGVSQSPSNKVTEKGKDVELRCDPISGHTALYWYRQSLGQGLEFLIYFQGNSAPDKSGLPSDRFSAERTGGSVSTLTIQRTQQEDSAVYLCASSRAGVETQYFGPGTRLLVL.